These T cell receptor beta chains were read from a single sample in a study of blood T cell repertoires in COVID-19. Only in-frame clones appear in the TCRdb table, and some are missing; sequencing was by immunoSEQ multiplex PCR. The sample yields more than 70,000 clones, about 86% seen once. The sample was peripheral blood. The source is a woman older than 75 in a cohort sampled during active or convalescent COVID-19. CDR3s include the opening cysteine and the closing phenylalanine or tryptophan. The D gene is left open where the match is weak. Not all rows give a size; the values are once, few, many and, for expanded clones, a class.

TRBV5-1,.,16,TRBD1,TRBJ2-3,CASSLQTGSGADTQYF,TGCGCCAGCAGCTTGCAGACAGGGAGTGGGGCAGATACGCAGTATTTT
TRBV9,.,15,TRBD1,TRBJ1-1,CASSAIDRGNTEAFF,TGTGCCAGCAGCGCGATCGACAGGGGGAACACTGAAGCTTTCTTT
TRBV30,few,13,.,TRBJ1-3,CAWETDSGNTIYF,TGTGCCTGGGAGACAGACTCTGGAAACACCATATATTTT
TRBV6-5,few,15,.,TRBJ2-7,CASSADTVPSYEQYF,TGTGCCAGCAGCGCTGACACCGTGCCCTCCTACGAGCAGTACTTC
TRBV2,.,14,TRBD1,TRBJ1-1,CASPTTGRSTEAFF,TGTGCCAGCCCGACGACAGGGAGGAGCACTGAAGCTTTCTTT
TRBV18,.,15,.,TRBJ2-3,CASSPRRDLTDTQYF,TGTGCCAGCTCACCGAGGCGGGACCTCACAGATACGCAGTATTTT
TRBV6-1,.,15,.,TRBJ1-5,CASSEALQGSQPQHF,TGTGCCAGCAGTGAAGCGCTTCAGGGGAGTCAGCCCCAGCATTTT
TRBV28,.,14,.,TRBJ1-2,CASSLGQGRYGYTF,TGTGCCAGCAGTTTAGGGCAGGGGCGGTATGGCTACACCTTC
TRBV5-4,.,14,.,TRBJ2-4,CASSLGRGGGNQYF,TGTGCCAGCAGCTTGGGACGGGGAGGGGGAAATCAGTACTTC
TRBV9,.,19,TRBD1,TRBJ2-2,CASSAPIVGQGSNTGELFF,TGTGCCAGCAGCGCCCCGATTGTCGGACAGGGTAGTAACACCGGGGAGCTGTTTTTT
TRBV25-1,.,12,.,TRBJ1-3,CASRSSGNTIYF,TGTGCCAGCAGGAGCTCTGGAAACACCATATATTTT
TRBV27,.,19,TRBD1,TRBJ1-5,CASSSSTRDRDLSNQPQHF,TGTGCCAGCAGTTCTTCCACCCGGGACAGAGACTTAAGCAATCAGCCCCAGCATTTT
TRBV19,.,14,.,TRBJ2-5,CASSPRGVGETQYF,TGTGCCAGTAGTCCCCGGGGAGTTGGGGAGACCCAGTACTTC
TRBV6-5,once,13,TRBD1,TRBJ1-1,CASSPGGWTEAFF,TGTGCCAGCAGTCCAGGGGGCTGGACTGAAGCTTTCTTT
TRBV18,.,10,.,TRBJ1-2,CASSGPGYTF,TGTGCCAGCTCAGGGCCTGGCTACACCTTC
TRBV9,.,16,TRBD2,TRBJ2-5,CASSRGSGREQETQYF,TGTGCCAGTTCTAGGGGTAGCGGGAGGGAACAAGAGACCCAGTACTTC
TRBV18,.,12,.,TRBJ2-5,CASSPARETQYF,TGTGCCAGCTCCCCCGCGCGGGAGACCCAGTACTTC
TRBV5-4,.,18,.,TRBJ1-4,CASSFLVGSGQGGEKLFF,.
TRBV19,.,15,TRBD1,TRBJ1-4,CASRRDSPTNEKLFF,TGTGCCAGTAGGAGGGACAGCCCAACTAATGAAAAACTGTTTTTT
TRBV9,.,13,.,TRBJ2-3,CASSLGGTDTQYF,TGTGCCAGCAGCCTCGGAGGCACAGATACGCAGTATTTT
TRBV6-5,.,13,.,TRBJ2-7,CASSGRNSYEQYF,TGTGCCAGCAGCGGCAGGAACTCCTACGAGCAGTACTTC
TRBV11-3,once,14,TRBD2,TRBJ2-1,CASTISGSMNEQFF,TGTGCCAGCACCATTAGCGGGAGTATGAATGAGCAGTTCTTC
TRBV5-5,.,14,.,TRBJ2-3,CASSLGASTDTQYF,TGTGCCAGCAGCTTGGGAGCTAGCACAGATACGCAGTATTTT
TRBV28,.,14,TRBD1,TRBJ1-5,CASSDGRDRGHQHF,TGTGCCAGCAGTGACGGCCGGGACAGGGGCCACCAGCATTTT
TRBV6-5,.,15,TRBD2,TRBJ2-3,CASSSRLAGEYTQYF,TGTGCCAGCAGTTCCCGACTGGCGGGAGAATATACGCAGTATTTT
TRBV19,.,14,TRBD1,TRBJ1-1,CASSRGQGRTEAFF,TGTGCCAGTAGTAGGGGACAGGGTCGAACTGAAGCTTTCTTT
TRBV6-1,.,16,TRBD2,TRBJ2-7,CASSDYGGRTPYEQYF,TGTGCCAGCAGTGACTATGGCGGGAGGACCCCCTACGAGCAGTACTTC
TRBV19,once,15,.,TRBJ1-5,CASSTQGPINQPQHF,TGTGCCAGTAGTACCCAGGGCCCAATCAATCAGCCCCAGCATTTT
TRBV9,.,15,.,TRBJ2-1,CASSVILGSYNEQFF,TGTGCCAGCAGCGTAATTCTAGGGAGCTACAATGAGCAGTTCTTC
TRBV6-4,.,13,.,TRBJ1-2,CASSEARGYGYTF,TGTGCCAGCAGTGAGGCCAGGGGCTATGGCTACACCTTC
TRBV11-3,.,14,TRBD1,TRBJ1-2,CASSLQGASYGYTF,TGTGCCAGCAGCTTGCAGGGGGCGTCGTATGGCTACACCTTC
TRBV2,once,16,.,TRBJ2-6,CASSDARAGGANVLTF,TGTGCCAGCAGTGACGCCAGGGCGGGGGGGGCCAACGTCCTGACTTTC
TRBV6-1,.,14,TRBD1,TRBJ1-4,CASSEGTGREKLFF,TGTGCCAGCAGTGAAGGGACAGGGAGGGAAAAACTGTTTTTT
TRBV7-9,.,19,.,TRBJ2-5,CASSPPLVQGLAVLKTQYF,TGTGCCAGCAGCCCCCCTTTGGTACAGGGTCTGGCGGTCCTAAAGACCCAGTACTTC
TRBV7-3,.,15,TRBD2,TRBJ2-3,CASRSLAGVTDTQYF,TGTGCCAGCAGGTCACTAGCGGGAGTCACAGATACGCAGTATTTT
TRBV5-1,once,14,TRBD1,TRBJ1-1,CASNRGTENTEAFF,TGCGCCAGCAACAGAGGGACAGAGAACACTGAAGCTTTCTTT
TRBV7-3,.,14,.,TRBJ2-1,CASSSLIWGGEQFF,TGTGCCAGCAGCTCTCTAATATGGGGAGGTGAGCAGTTCTTC